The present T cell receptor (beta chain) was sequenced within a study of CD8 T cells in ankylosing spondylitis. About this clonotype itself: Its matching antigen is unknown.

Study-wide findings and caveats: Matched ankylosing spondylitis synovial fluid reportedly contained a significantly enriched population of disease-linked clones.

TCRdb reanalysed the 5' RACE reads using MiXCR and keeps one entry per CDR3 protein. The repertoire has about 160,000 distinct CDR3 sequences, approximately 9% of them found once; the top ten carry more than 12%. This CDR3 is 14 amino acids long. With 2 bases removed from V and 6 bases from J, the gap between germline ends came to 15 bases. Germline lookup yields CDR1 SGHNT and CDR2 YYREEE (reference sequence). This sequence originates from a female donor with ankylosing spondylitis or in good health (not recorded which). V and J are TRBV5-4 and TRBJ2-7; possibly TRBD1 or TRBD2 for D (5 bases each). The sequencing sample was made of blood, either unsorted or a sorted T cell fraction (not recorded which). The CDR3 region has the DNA TGTGCCAGCAGCTTATTGGGGGATGAATGCGAGCAGTACTTC. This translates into CASSLLGDECEQYF.